Following are 21 T cell receptor beta chains from one sample sequenced in a study of early T cells in non-severe SARS-CoV-2 infection. TCRdb used MiXCR to reprocess the 5' RACE reads, holding one entry per CDR3 protein. The sample lists approximately 120,000 distinct CDR3 sequences, about 15% occurring once. What was sequenced was whole blood. All receptors come from an adult who was a healthcare worker with PCR-confirmed SARS-CoV-2 infection or an uninfected control (not recorded which).

This clonotype occurred a few times. The chain carries TRBV20-1 and TRBJ1-1, with D hard to call. V was cut by 3 bases and J by 11 bases, with 31 bases left in between. The CDR3 length is 17 residues. The germline CDR1 and CDR2 sequences are DFQATT and SNEGSKA (reference sequence). The CDR3 reads CSASDGPGRRLPPGAFF. Here the CDR3 DNA reads TGCAGTGCTAGTGACGGGCCCGGCAGGAGGCTCCCCCCTGGGGCTTTCTTT.

This clonotype has only a few counts. CDR3 protein: CSARGLASYNEQFF. In DNA, the CDR3 is TGCAGTGCTAGAGGGCTAGCATCCTACAATGAGCAGTTCTTC. V and J are TRBV20-1 and TRBJ2-1; D possibly corresponds to TRBD2 (5 bases). V dropped 1 base and J dropped 1 base, with 8 bases sitting between them. This CDR3 is 14 amino acids long. CDR1 and CDR2 from the germline V gene are DFQATT and SNEGSKA (reference sequence).

This clonotype was detected a few times. The chain combines TRBV10-3 with TRBJ1-5; 7 positions match TRBD1. This CDR3 has 14 amino acids. CDR1 is ENHRY and CDR2 is SYGVKD in the germline V gene. Trimming at V came to 3 bases and at J to 6 bases, leaving 5 bases not matched to a gene. The CDR3 DNA reads as TGTGCCATCAGTGACGGGACAGAGGGTCAGCCCCAGCATTTT. Protein: CAISDGTEGQPQHF.

This clonotype was detected many times. The J gene is TRBJ2-5, the V gene TRBV27, with unresolved D. This CDR3 comprises 12 residues. Germline V gene sequence: CDR1 MNHEY, CDR2 SMNVEV (reference sequence). The germline V and J ends were trimmed by 8 bases and 2 bases, with 9 bases remaining between them. The CDR3 DNA reads TGTGCCAGCGGAGTCACACAAGAGACCCAGTACTTC. It yields the protein CASGVTQETQYF.

The rearrangement joins TRBV24-1 to TRBJ1-5; 7 bases are a match to TRBD1. The CDR3 loop spans 14 amino acids. In germline, CDR1 is KGHDR, CDR2 SFDVKD. V lost 9 bases and J lost 5; bases outside the gene matches: 9. CDR3 residues: CATARDSDYQPQHF. DNA for the CDR3: TGTGCCACCGCCCGGGACAGCGACTATCAGCCCCAGCATTTT.

In this sample, this clonotype turned up a few times. This chain links TRBV4-1 with TRBJ1-2, with D possibly TRBD1 on 5 matching bases. The CDR3 extends over 19 amino acids. Germline values: CDR1 MGHRA, CDR2 YSYEKL. Trimming removed 0 bases from V and 4 bases from J, with 24 bases in between. In nucleotides, the CDR3 is TGCGCCAGCAGCCAAGAAGAACGTGCATGGGGCAGCGAATCCTATGGCTACACCTTC. Its translation is CASSQEERAWGSESYGYTF.

This chain links TRBV30 with TRBJ2-1; D remains unclear. The CDR3 length is 13 residues. The V end was cut by 2 bases, the J end by 10 bases, with 15 bases between. CDR1 is GTSNPN, CDR2 SVGIG, per germline (reference sequence). CDR3 in DNA: TGTGCCTGGAGTTCCCTACCCCTCGGGGAGCAGTTCTTC. Translating gives CAWSSLPLGEQFF.

The V gene is TRBV9, the J gene TRBJ2-2; D gene uncertain. Trimming stripped 2 bases from V and 4 bases from J, with 9 bases between. Germline V gene data show CDR1 as SGDLS and CDR2 as YYNGEE. This CDR3 comprises 14 residues. In nucleotides, the CDR3 is TGTGCCAGCAGCGTCGGACCAGGCACCGGGGAGCTGTTTTTT. Its protein is CASSVGPGTGELFF.

The rearrangement joins TRBV7-2 to TRBJ1-2; D might be TRBD1 (5 bases). Per the germline V gene, CDR1 is SGHTA and CDR2 is FQGNSA. V lost 5 bases to trimming and J lost 0 bases, with 16 bases between them. This CDR3 has 16 amino acids. CDR3 protein: CASSPPRGAPNYGYTF. DNA for the CDR3: TGTGCCAGCAGCCCCCCGAGGGGCGCACCTAACTATGGCTACACCTTC.

The V gene is TRBV18, the J gene TRBJ1-5, with a possible D match to TRBD1 (6 bases). CDR3 length: 14 amino acids. Between the trimmed V and J ends, which lost 2 bases and 5 bases, there was a span of 10 bases. Germline values: CDR1 KGHSH, CDR2 LQKENI. The CDR3 loop reads CASSPGGQDQPQHF. The CDR3 nucleotides are TGTGCCAGCTCACCAGGGGGGCAGGATCAGCCCCAGCATTTT.

The rearrangement joins TRBV10-3 to TRBJ2-5, with D tentatively TRBD1 (5 bases). Looked up from germline, CDR1 is ENHRY and CDR2 is SYGVKD. The CDR3 covers 15 residues. With 2 bases removed from V and 4 bases from J, the gap between germline ends came to 14 bases. CDR3 loop: CAISEEAAGRETQYF. In DNA, the CDR3 is TGTGCCATCAGTGAGGAGGCCGCAGGGCGAGAGACCCAGTACTTC.

This clonotype was observed once. The V gene is TRBV29-1, the J gene TRBJ2-4; 7 positions agree with TRBD1. Germline-derived CDR1 and CDR2 are SQVTM and ANQGSEA. The CDR3 consists of 13 residues. The V and J ends lost 6 bases and 1 base, in that order; junction bases with no gene match: 3. The CDR3 DNA is TGCAGCGTGGCAGGGGGTGCCAAAAACATTCAGTACTTC. It encodes CSVAGGAKNIQYF.

This clonotype was seen ten or more times. The rearrangement joins TRBV11-2 to TRBJ2-3, with D uncertain. Trimming pared 5 bases from V and 5 bases from J, leaving 8 bases between. The CDR3 has 12 amino acids. Germline CDR1 SGHAT, CDR2 FQNNGV. CDR3 amino acids: CASSPFLDTQYF. CDR3 coding DNA: TGTGCCAGCAGCCCCTTCTTAGATACGCAGTATTTT.

This clonotype has only a few counts. The V gene is TRBV4-2, the J gene TRBJ2-1; 11 bases line up with TRBD2. After removal of 0 bases from V and 0 bases from J, the junction contained 7 bases not matched to a gene. Germline V lookup: CDR1 LGHNA, CDR2 YNFKEQ. The CDR3 runs to 19 residues. CDR3 region: CASSQDPLTSGGSYNEQFF. DNA for the CDR3: TGTGCCAGCAGCCAAGATCCCTTAACTAGCGGGGGCTCCTACAATGAGCAGTTCTTC.

This clonotype was seen only a few times. This sequence joins TRBV7-3 and TRBJ2-3; D unclear. Trimming removed 2 bases from V and 4 bases from J, with 4 bases in between. Germline V gene data show CDR1 as SGHTA and CDR2 as FQGTGA. CDR3 length: 12 amino acids. The DNA for the CDR3 is TGTGCCAGCAGCTTAGATGCAGATACGCAGTATTTT. Translating gives CASSLDADTQYF.

This clonotype was counted a few times. The rearrangement joins TRBV18 to TRBJ1-5; D is possibly TRBD1 (6 bases). The CDR3 is made up of 16 amino acids. Germline values: CDR1 KGHSH, CDR2 LQKENI. Trimming pared 4 bases from V and 6 bases from J, leaving 19 bases between. The CDR3 spells CASSQRGTRGSQPQHF. The CDR3, as DNA: TGTGCCAGCTCACAGCGCGGGACAAGAGGAAGTCAGCCCCAGCATTTT. The full variable domain, in which reference TRBV18 and TRBJ1-5 provide the parts outside the CDR3, is NAGVMQNPRHLVRRRGQEARLRCSPMKGHSHVYWYRQLPEEGLKFMVYLQKENIIDESGMPKERFSAEFPKEGPSILRIQQVVRGDSAAYFCASSQRGTRGSQPQHFGDGTRLSIL.

This clonotype was found a few times. V gene TRBV10-3 combines with J gene TRBJ2-5, with D perhaps TRBD2 (6 bases). Germline-derived CDR1 and CDR2 are ENHRY and SYGVKD. V was trimmed by 0 bases and J by 2 bases, leaving 7 bases between them. CDR3 length: 14 residues. The CDR3 coding sequence is TGTGCCATCAGTGAGTCGGCGGGGCAAGAGACCCAGTACTTC. Protein product: CAISESAGQETQYF.

The chain recombines TRBV5-4 with TRBJ2-7; D gene ambiguous. Trimming removed 1 base at V and 5 bases at J, with 7 bases between. Per the germline V gene, CDR1 is SGHNT and CDR2 is YYREEE (reference sequence). The CDR3 has 12 residues. The CDR3 here is CASSLSEDEQYF. For the CDR3, the DNA is TGTGCCAGCAGCTTGAGTGAAGACGAGCAGTACTTC.

This clonotype was observed a handful of times. J is TRBJ2-1 and V is TRBV4-1, with TRBD2 identical over 10 bases. Looked up from germline, CDR1 is MGHRA and CDR2 is YSYEKL. The CDR3 runs 15 residues. Unmatched junction bases numbered 4, after V lost 4 bases and J lost 4 bases. The DNA of the CDR3 is TGCGCCAGCAGCCCACTAGCGGGGCCTTACAATGAGCAGTTCTTC. It encodes CASSPLAGPYNEQFF.

The rearrangement uses TRBV4-1 and TRBJ2-7, with D perhaps given as TRBD1 or TRBD2 (5 bases each). The CDR3 consists of 14 residues. Germline CDR1 is MGHRA and CDR2 is YSYEKL. V was pared by 1 base and J by 4 bases, with 11 bases between. The DNA of the CDR3 is TGCGCCAGCAGCCAAGGGGACGGTTTGTACGAGCAGTACTTC. Amino acid sequence: CASSQGDGLYEQYF.

J is TRBJ2-3 and V is TRBV18; D ambiguous. Germline CDR1 is KGHSH and CDR2 is LQKENI. The ends were cut back, 5 bases at V and 5 bases at J, with 20 bases in the middle. CDR3 length: 16 amino acids. DNA for the CDR3: TGTGCCAGCTCAAACCCCGCGGATCTGGCTGAAGATACGCAGTATTTT. This translates into CASSNPADLAEDTQYF. Complete variable domain (other parts from reference TRBV18 and TRBJ2-3): NAGVMQNPRHLVRRRGQEARLRCSPMKGHSHVYWYRQLPEEGLKFMVYLQKENIIDESGMPKERFSAEFPKEGPSILRIQQVVRGDSAAYFCASSNPADLAEDTQYFGPGTRLTVL.